This T cell receptor (beta chain) was obtained from a study of T cell repertoires in cytomegalovirus infection. Study as a whole: Public TCR beta signatures provided an indication of both CMV infection and a matching HLA type.

MiXCR, run by TCRdb on the reads, gives a single entry per CDR3 protein. The table records hundreds of thousands of distinct CDR3 sequences, 30% to 35% of them present only once. This clonotype came up a few times. What it recognizes is unknown. Germline CDR1 is PRHDT and CDR2 is FYEKMQ (reference sequence). V shed 5 bases and J 6 bases; nucleotides not matched to a gene: 10. The CDR3 loop spans 16 amino acids. This chain connects TRBV13 to TRBJ2-1; the match to TRBD2 covers 10 bases. This clonotype was sampled from a human donor in good health (CMV status not recorded). Some clones in this sample may be carry-over from other donors' samples. Sequenced material: cultured CD8+ T cells from PBMCs, taken from culture after CMV antigen stimulation. The CDR3 DNA reads as TGTGCCAGCAGCGGAGAGCGGGGGGGCCTCGGCAATGAGCAGTTCTTC. Translation gives CASSGERGGLGNEQFF. Full variable domain (remainder filled in from reference TRBV13 and TRBJ2-1): AAGVIQSPRHLIKEKRETATLKCYPIPRHDTVYWYQQGPGQDPQFLISFYEKMQSDKGSIPDRFSAQQFSDYHSELNMSSLELGDSALYFCASSGERGGLGNEQFFGPGTRLTVL.